The clone carrying this TCR beta chain was seen once. Germline V gives CDR1 SGDLS, CDR2 YYNGEE. With 7 bases removed from V and 6 bases from J, the gap between germline ends came to 17 bases. This CDR3 is 13 amino acids long. The treatment here: preoperative locoregional IRX-2 cytokine immunotherapy. Preoperative locoregional IRX-2 cytokine immunotherapy was tested in the phase Ib source study. Clones were read by immunoSEQ multiplex PCR, and TCRdb kept only the in-frame ones, dropping some. The repertoire holds 28,000 or so clones, around 90% seen once, with around a tenth in the top ten. These data are taken from a study of preoperative IRX-2 immunotherapy in early breast cancer.

The J gene is TRBJ2-7, the V gene TRBV9, with unresolved D. The clonotype originates from a human donor with breast cancer. This specimen was collected from a patient treated with IRX-2 immunotherapy. CDR3 in DNA: TGTGCCAGCGCCCCCCGGCCCTTGGTCGAGCAGTACTTC. This encodes CASAPRPLVEQYF.